This is a list of T cell receptor beta chains from one sample in a study of cytomegalovirus exposure and HLA in healthy donors. Data came from immunoSEQ multiplex PCR; TCRdb stores just in-frame clones and leaves some out. The table records some 65,000 clones, 90% to 95% of them present only once. Sequencing was done on a sample of PBMCs. The receptors derive from a man aged 18 to 30 in good health and CMV-seropositive. Both conserved end residues are part of each CDR3. A D gene is named only where the DNA matches it firmly. For some rows the clone size is stated as once, few or many, or as a class when expanded; others skip it.

J: TRBJ1-3; size: -; V: TRBV7-2; D: -; CDR3: CASSLDQGGNTIYF; DNA: TGTGCCAGCAGCTTAGACCAGGGTGGAAACACCATATATTTT
J: TRBJ2-1; size: once; V: TRBV27; D: -; CDR3: CASSSRVRNEQFF; DNA: TGTGCCAGCAGTTCCAGGGTAAGGAATGAGCAGTTCTTC
J: TRBJ2-7; size: -; V: TRBV2; D: -; CDR3: CASSERQYEQYF; DNA: TGTGCCAGCAGTGAAAGACAGTACGAGCAGTACTTC
J: TRBJ2-7; size: -; V: TRBV18; D: -; CDR3: CASSPGQTSYEQYF; DNA: TGTGCCAGCTCACCAGGGCAGACCTCCTACGAGCAGTACTTC
J: TRBJ1-1; size: -; V: TRBV27; D: -; CDR3: CASRTGSEAFF; DNA: TGTGCCAGCAGGACAGGTTCAGAAGCTTTCTTT
J: TRBJ2-1; size: -; V: TRBV9; D: -; CDR3: CASSVALAYNEQFF; DNA: TGTGCCAGCAGCGTAGCCCTAGCATACAATGAGCAGTTCTTC
J: TRBJ1-1; size: once; V: TRBV28; D: -; CDR3: CASSQDRNTEAFF; DNA: TGTGCCAGCAGTCAGGACAGGAACACTGAAGCTTTCTTT
J: TRBJ1-4; size: -; V: TRBV5-4; D: -; CDR3: CASSLDMNEKLFF; DNA: TGTGCCAGCAGCTTGGATATGAATGAAAAACTGTTTTTT
J: TRBJ2-7; size: -; V: TRBV9; D: -; CDR3: CASSERPLADLGEQYF; DNA: TGTGCCAGCAGCGAGCGCCCTCTAGCCGACCTAGGCGAGCAGTACTTC
J: TRBJ2-2; size: -; V: TRBV27; D: TRBD2; CDR3: CASSFLRLAGATGELFF; DNA: TGTGCCAGCAGTTTCCTCCGTCTAGCGGGAGCCACCGGGGAGCTGTTTTTT
J: TRBJ2-7; size: -; V: TRBV7-8; D: -; CDR3: CASSQRPTTRPSYEQYF; DNA: TGTGCCAGCAGCCAGCGACCCACAACGAGGCCCTCCTACGAGCAGTACTTC
J: TRBJ1-1; size: -; V: TRBV30; D: TRBD1; CDR3: CAWSVGGSMNTEAFF; DNA: TGTGCCTGGAGTGTAGGGGGCAGCATGAACACTGAAGCTTTCTTT
J: TRBJ2-3; size: once; V: TRBV11-3; D: -; CDR3: CASSLEGRDTQYF; DNA: TGTGCCAGCAGCTTAGAAGGGAGGGATACGCAGTATTTT
J: TRBJ1-1; size: once; V: TRBV18; D: TRBD1; CDR3: CASSPGTATEAFF; DNA: TGTGCCAGCTCACCAGGGACAGCCACTGAAGCTTTCTTT
J: TRBJ2-7; size: -; V: TRBV11-2; D: -; CDR3: CASSFVGSYEQYF; DNA: TGTGCCAGCAGCTTTGTCGGGAGCTACGAGCAGTACTTC
J: TRBJ2-5; size: -; V: TRBV14; D: TRBD1; CDR3: CASSQGLWDRRIQETQYF; DNA: TGTGCCAGCAGCCAAGGTCTGTGGGACAGGAGGATTCAAGAGACCCAGTACTTC
J: TRBJ2-1; size: -; V: TRBV2; D: TRBD2; CDR3: CASSEVLGLAAYNEQFF; DNA: TGTGCCAGCAGTGAAGTGCTCGGACTAGCGGCCTACAATGAGCAGTTCTTC
J: TRBJ2-1; size: -; V: TRBV6-5; D: -; CDR3: CASAPGGREQFF; DNA: TGTGCCAGCGCCCCAGGGGGGCGTGAGCAGTTCTTC
J: TRBJ2-2; size: -; V: TRBV27; D: TRBD1; CDR3: CATGTGRPTGELFF; DNA: TGTGCCACCGGGACAGGGAGGCCCACCGGGGAGCTGTTTTTT
J: TRBJ1-4; size: -; V: TRBV4-1; D: -; CDR3: CASSYSGGRTRVLFF; DNA: TGCGCCAGCAGCTATTCGGGCGGACGAACGCGGGTGCTGTTTTTT
J: TRBJ1-2; size: -; V: TRBV19; D: -; CDR3: CASSQGDYGYTF; DNA: TGTGCCAGTTCTCAGGGCGACTATGGCTACACCTTC
J: TRBJ2-2; size: -; V: TRBV7-2; D: -; CDR3: CASSLEANWSGELFF; DNA: TGTGCCAGCAGCTTAGAAGCGAATTGGTCCGGGGAGCTGTTTTTT
J: TRBJ2-5; size: -; V: TRBV7-2; D: -; CDR3: CASSLEGGRFSGETQYF; DNA: TGTGCCAGCAGCTTAGAGGGGGGGCGGTTTTCCGGAGAGACCCAGTACTTC
J: TRBJ1-5; size: -; V: TRBV4-3; D: -; CDR3: CASSQDTGTAQPQHF; DNA: TGCGCCAGCAGCCAAGATACCGGTACCGCTCAGCCCCAGCATTTT
J: TRBJ2-5; size: -; V: TRBV5-4; D: -; CDR3: CASRYQGTAGETQYF; DNA: TGTGCCAGCAGATACCAGGGGACGGCAGGCGAGACCCAGTACTTC
J: TRBJ1-1; size: -; V: TRBV5-6; D: -; CDR3: CASSPSPSTEAFF; DNA: TGTGCCAGCAGCCCCTCTCCCTCGACTGAAGCTTTCTTT
J: TRBJ2-2; size: once; V: TRBV28; D: TRBD1; CDR3: CASSSRGPLGTGELFF; DNA: TGTGCCAGCAGTTCCAGGGGGCCCCTGGGCACCGGGGAGCTGTTTTTT
J: TRBJ1-2; size: -; V: TRBV6-6; D: TRBD1; CDR3: CASSYSDRGYYGYTF; DNA: TGTGCCAGCAGTTACTCTGACAGGGGATACTATGGCTACACCTTC
J: TRBJ2-7; size: -; V: TRBV6-4; D: TRBD2; CDR3: CARYVVAGAYEQYF; DNA: TGTGCCCGCTACGTAGTCGCGGGAGCATACGAGCAGTACTTC
J: TRBJ1-1; size: -; V: TRBV7-9; D: TRBD1; CDR3: CASSPDRGNTEAFF; DNA: TGTGCCAGCAGCCCGGACAGGGGGAACACTGAAGCTTTCTTT
J: TRBJ1-5; size: few; V: TRBV25-1; D: -; CDR3: CASSLRDQPQHF; DNA: TGTGCCAGCAGTCTGAGGGATCAGCCCCAGCATTTT
J: TRBJ2-7; size: -; V: TRBV28; D: -; CDR3: CASRFLTAYSYEQYF; DNA: TGTGCCAGCAGGTTTTTGACAGCTTACTCCTACGAGCAGTACTTC
J: TRBJ1-1; size: -; V: TRBV4-1; D: -; CDR3: CASSQEATEAFF; DNA: TGCGCCAGCAGCCAAGAGGCCACTGAAGCTTTCTTT
J: TRBJ2-2; size: -; V: TRBV28; D: TRBD2; CDR3: CASRKAGRTGELFF; DNA: TGTGCCAGCAGGAAAGCGGGGAGGACCGGGGAGCTGTTTTTT
J: TRBJ2-1; size: medium-sized; V: TRBV6-1; D: -; CDR3: CASSEEGISYNEQFF; DNA: TGTGCCAGCAGTGAGGAGGGTATCTCCTACAATGAGCAGTTCTTC
J: TRBJ2-3; size: once; V: TRBV5-4; D: TRBD1; CDR3: CASSRRQGAATDTQYF; DNA: TGTGCCAGCAGCCGTAGACAGGGGGCTGCGACAGATACGCAGTATTTT
J: TRBJ2-1; size: -; V: TRBV6-1; D: -; CDR3: CASSEGGTQNEQFF; DNA: TGTGCCAGCAGTGAAGGGGGGACACAAAATGAGCAGTTCTTC